These 24 T cell receptor beta chains share one sample of origin, sequenced in a study of regulatory T cells in long-lasting Graves disease. This sample's time point: persistent/refractory GD, antithyroid drugs over 5 years with positive TRAb. Scientists built the TCR library using RNA that was extracted from PBMCs. Libraries of TCR beta came from iRepertoire HTBI primers plus Arm-PCR of CDR3 regions. TCRdb passed the multiplex PCR reads through MiXCR, listing each CDR3 protein once. The repertoire holds 360,000 or so distinct CDR3 sequences, with around 23% as singletons. This sample comprised peripheral blood mononuclear cells (PBMCs), obtained when the disease was refractory, from a patient treated with antithyroid drugs. All receptors come from a woman in her thirties or forties with Graves disease.

This sequence joins TRBV20-1 and TRBJ2-1, with a tentative D call TRBD1 (6 bases). This CDR3 has 13 residues. Deletions cut 1 base from V and 8 bases from J, with 12 bases between. Germline values: CDR1 DFQATT, CDR2 SNEGSKA (reference sequence). The CDR3 bases are TGCAGTGCTAGAGCCTTCAGGGGACATGAGCAGTTCTTC. Its translation: CSARAFRGHEQFF.

The chain carries TRBV20-1 and TRBJ1-5, with 7 bases lining up with TRBD1. Germline V gives CDR1 DFQATT, CDR2 SNEGSKA (reference sequence). The CDR3 runs 16 residues. Losses at the gene ends were 5 bases for V and 4 bases for J; bases not matched to a gene: 14. The CDR3 here is CSAQRGTGTANQPQHF. CDR3 in DNA: TGCAGTGCTCAGAGGGGGACCGGGACAGCTAATCAGCCCCAGCATTTT.

This chain links TRBV11-2 with TRBJ2-7, with D tentatively TRBD2 (6 bases). This CDR3 has 14 residues. V was clipped by 5 bases and J by 7 bases, with 18 bases between them. Looked up from germline, CDR1 is SGHAT and CDR2 is FQNNGV. CDR3 in amino acids: CASSVSGGVREQYF. As DNA, the CDR3 is TGTGCCAGCAGCGTTAGCGGAGGGGTTAGGGAGCAGTACTTC.

In its sample, this clonotype was seen many times. The chain carries TRBV30 and TRBJ2-5, with D unresolved. The CDR3 contains 11 residues. V was clipped by 5 bases and J by 3 bases, with 7 bases between them. Germline V gene sequence: CDR1 GTSNPN, CDR2 SVGIG (reference sequence). CDR3 sequence (DNA): TGTGCCTGGGGGCCAGAAGAGACCCAGTACTTC. Translation gives CAWGPEETQYF. Together with reference TRBV30 and TRBJ2-5, the CDR3 gives the full variable domain: SQTIHQWPATLVQPVGSPLSLECTVEGTSNPNLYWYRQAAGRGLQLLFYSVGIGQISSEVPQNLSASRPQDRQFILSSKKLLLSDSGFYLCAWGPEETQYFGPGTRLLVL.

In this sample, this clonotype turned up a few times. The chain has TRBV19 and TRBJ1-2, with D hard to call. Deletions cut 6 bases from V and 8 bases from J, with 22 bases between. The CDR3 covers 15 residues. The germline V gene has CDR1 LNHDA and CDR2 SQIVND (reference sequence). CDR3 in amino acids: CASSTTPRATSGYTF. CDR3 coding DNA: TGTGCCAGTAGCACCACCCCCCGGGCAACCTCCGGCTACACCTTC.

This clonotype has a handful of counts. This chain joins TRBV5-5 and TRBJ1-4, with a possible D match to TRBD1 (5 bases). V lost 0 bases to trimming and J lost 0 bases, with 21 bases between them. Germline V gene sequence: CDR1 SGHKS, CDR2 YYEKEE (reference sequence). The CDR3 consists of 20 residues. In DNA, the CDR3 is TGTGCCAGCAGCTTGGGGGTATGGGGCAGTCCACCTGCAACTAATGAAAAACTGTTTTTT. This gives the protein CASSLGVWGSPPATNEKLFF.

The chain links TRBV25-1 to TRBJ2-6, with a tentative D call TRBD1 (5 bases). From germline, CDR1 is MGHDK and CDR2 SYGVNS. The CDR3 has 18 residues. Trimming removed 4 bases at V and 0 bases at J, with 16 bases between. This CDR3 is CASSVRDSSISGANVLTF. The CDR3 DNA is TGTGCCAGCAGTGTGCGTGACAGCTCCATCTCTGGGGCCAACGTCCTGACTTTC.

The table lists this clonotype with many counts. The chain has TRBV11-2 and TRBJ1-1; possibly TRBD1 for D (5 bases). The germline CDR1 and CDR2 sequences are SGHAT and FQNNGV. This CDR3 spans 18 amino acids. Between the trimmed V and J ends, which lost 5 bases and 7 bases, there was a span of 29 bases. CDR3 DNA: TGTGCCAGCAGCACTCGTAAATGGGGCAGTCGCTCTGCTGGTGAAGCTTTCTTT. Its translation: CASSTRKWGSRSAGEAFF.

Ten or more counts support this clonotype. In DNA form, the CDR3 reads TGTGCCAGCAGTTTTATTGGACGGGAGCAGTACTTC. This encodes CASSFIGREQYF. The chain combines TRBV27 with TRBJ2-7; D is undetermined. V lost 3 bases to trimming and J lost 7 bases, with 10 bases between them. The CDR3 extends over 12 amino acids. The V gene's germline CDR1 is MNHEY and CDR2 SMNVEV (reference sequence).

The chain employs TRBV29-1 and TRBJ2-2; possible D gene TRBD2, 5 bases. CDR1 SQVTM and CDR2 ANQGSEA come from the germline V gene. V lost 5 bases, J lost 1 base, and 8 bases lay in between. The CDR3 has 13 amino acids. The chain's CDR3 is CSVQAGNTGELFF. The CDR3 DNA reads TGCAGCGTTCAGGCGGGGAACACCGGGGAGCTGTTTTTT.

The J gene is TRBJ2-5, the V gene TRBV7-9, with D tentatively TRBD2 (6 bases). The CDR3 totals 14 residues. Germline-derived CDR1 and CDR2 are SEHNR and FQNEAQ (reference sequence). Trimming removed 2 bases at V and 0 bases at J, with 7 bases between. DNA for the CDR3: TGTGCCAGCAGCTTATGGGACTACCAAGAGACCCAGTACTTC. Its translation is CASSLWDYQETQYF. Variable domain in full (rest from reference TRBV7-9 and TRBJ2-5): DTGVSQNPRHKITKRGQNVTFRCDPISEHNRLYWYRQTLGQGPEFLTYFQNEAQLEKSRLLSDRFSAERPKGSFSTLEIQRTEQGDSAMYLCASSLWDYQETQYFGPGTRLLVL.

V is TRBV10-3 and J is TRBJ2-3, with TRBD2 matching 14 bases. Trimming took 7 bases from V and 4 from J; bases not matched to a gene: 4. This CDR3 has 15 amino acids. CDR1 and CDR2 from the germline V gene are ENHRY and SYGVKD. The CDR3 loop reads CAINGLAGGPDTQYF. For the CDR3, the DNA is TGTGCCATCAATGGACTAGCGGGAGGCCCAGATACGCAGTATTTT.

The chain employs TRBV5-1 and TRBJ1-3; D gene unclear. This CDR3 spans 17 amino acids. V dropped 0 bases and J dropped 0 bases, with 13 bases sitting between them. Germline CDR1 is SGHRS and CDR2 is YFSETQ. The CDR3 coding sequence is TGCGCCAGCAGCTTGGTTCGGTTAGGCTTCTCTGGAAACACCATATATTTT. The encoded protein is CASSLVRLGFSGNTIYF. Supplemented by reference TRBV5-1 and TRBJ1-3, the full variable domain reads KAGVTQTPRYLIKTRGQQVTLSCSPISGHRSVSWYQQTPGQGLQFLFEYFSETQRNKGNFPGRFSGRQFSNSRSEMNVSTLELGDSALYLCASSLVRLGFSGNTIYFGEGSWLTVV.

This clonotype has more than one count but fewer than ten. The gene calls are TRBV6-1 and TRBJ1-5, with unresolved D. The CDR3 is 16 amino acids. Germline assignment: CDR1 MNHNS and CDR2 SASEGT. V shed 0 bases and J shed 5 bases, with 14 bases lying between them. CDR3 region: CASSEAGKRTYQPQHF. The CDR3 coding sequence is TGTGCCAGCAGTGAAGCAGGAAAAAGGACCTATCAGCCCCAGCATTTT.

Many counts were recorded for this clonotype. The chain combines TRBV10-3 with TRBJ1-5; D unclear. Germline CDR1 is ENHRY and CDR2 is SYGVKD. Deletions cut 6 bases from V and 8 bases from J, with 17 bases between. The CDR3 is made up of 14 amino acids. The CDR3 spells CAIRGDSRPEPQHF. CDR3 nucleotides: TGTGCCATCAGAGGAGACTCCCGCCCTGAGCCCCAGCATTTT.

The table lists this clonotype with many counts. This CDR3 reads CASTMGAGELFF. CDR3 DNA sequence: TGTGCCAGCACCATGGGTGCCGGGGAGCTGTTTTTT. V and J are TRBV28 and TRBJ2-2, with unresolved D. The germline V gene encodes CDR1 MDHEN and CDR2 SYDVKM. The CDR3 spans 12 residues. V was pared by 7 bases and J by 6 bases, with 9 bases between.

In this sample, this clonotype turned up a few times. J is TRBJ1-1 and V is TRBV13; 7 bases line up with TRBD1. Germline V CDR1 and CDR2: PRHDT, FYEKMQ (reference sequence). The CDR3 extends over 18 amino acids. V shed 4 bases and J 5 bases; nucleotides not matched to a gene: 19. In nucleotides, the CDR3 is TGTGCCAGCAGCTCTACGGGTTTAGGGGGCGAGAGGAGAACTGAAGCTTTCTTT. It specifies CASSSTGLGGERRTEAFF.

The chain recombines TRBV29-1 with TRBJ2-2, with TRBD1 identical over 8 bases. The junction had 6 bases not matched to a gene; V was cut back by 6 bases and J by 3 bases. The CDR3 is 14 amino acids. Germline CDR1 SQVTM, CDR2 ANQGSEA. The CDR3 DNA sequence: TGCAGCGTAGACAGGGGAGCGTACACCGGGGAGCTGTTTTTT. It is translated as CSVDRGAYTGELFF.

The V and J genes are TRBV6-1 and TRBJ2-3, with 7 nucleotides matching TRBD2. CDR3 size: 16 residues. V dropped 1 base and J dropped 4; count of bases not matched to a gene: 8. In germline, CDR1 is MNHNS, CDR2 SASEGT. The CDR3 nucleotides are TGTGCCAGCAGTGAAGTTGGGGGGGGTGTCCCAGATACGCAGTATTTT. Residues: CASSEVGGGVPDTQYF.

The chain links TRBV27 to TRBJ1-6; D ambiguous. V was shortened by 4 bases and J by 9 bases, with 10 bases between the two germline ends. CDR1 is MNHEY and CDR2 is SMNVEV in the germline V gene (reference sequence). The length of the CDR3 is 13 residues. The CDR3 sequence: CASSSPPGSPLHF. Written as DNA, the CDR3 is TGTGCCAGCAGTTCCCCCCCCGGTTCACCCCTCCACTTT.

The rearrangement joins TRBV7-3 to TRBJ1-1; weak D call: TRBD1 (5 bases). The length of the CDR3 is 16 residues. Between the trimmed V and J ends, which lost 0 bases and 7 bases, there was a span of 18 bases. CDR1 and CDR2 from the germline V gene are SGHTA and FQGTGA. As DNA, the CDR3 is TGTGCCAGCAGCTTAACGAGCAGAGGGGTGAAGGGTGAAGCTTTCTTT. This gives the protein CASSLTSRGVKGEAFF.

This rearrangement joins TRBV18 to TRBJ1-1; D remains unclear. The germline V and J ends were trimmed by 6 bases and 2 bases, with 16 bases remaining between them. The CDR3 loop spans 15 amino acids. The germline V gene has CDR1 KGHSH and CDR2 LQKENI. CDR3 nucleotide sequence: TGTGCCAGCTCCACTACATTTCGGGGTAACACTGAAGCTTTCTTT. Residues: CASSTTFRGNTEAFF. The whole variable domain, filled in from reference TRBV18 and TRBJ1-1, reads NAGVMQNPRHLVRRRGQEARLRCSPMKGHSHVYWYRQLPEEGLKFMVYLQKENIIDESGMPKERFSAEFPKEGPSILRIQQVVRGDSAAYFCASSTTFRGNTEAFFGQGTRLTVV.

This rearrangement joins TRBV6-1 to TRBJ1-5; TRBD1 matches at 10 bases. J lost 12 bases, V lost 4 bases, and 0 bases had no gene match. The germline V gene has CDR1 MNHNS and CDR2 SASEGT. The CDR3 has 11 residues. The CDR3 region has the DNA TGTGCCAGCAGTGGGACAGGGGGCCAGCATTTT. It is translated as CASSGTGGQHF.

This clonotype was counted at least ten times. V is TRBV11-2 and J is TRBJ2-5; D uncertain. Looked up from germline, CDR1 is SGHAT and CDR2 is FQNNGV. CDR3 length equals 15 residues. V lost 7 bases, J lost 1 base, and 16 bases lay in between. This chain's CDR3 is CASTLGLRIQETQYF. The DNA of the CDR3 is TGTGCCAGCACCTTGGGTCTCAGAATCCAAGAGACCCAGTACTTC.